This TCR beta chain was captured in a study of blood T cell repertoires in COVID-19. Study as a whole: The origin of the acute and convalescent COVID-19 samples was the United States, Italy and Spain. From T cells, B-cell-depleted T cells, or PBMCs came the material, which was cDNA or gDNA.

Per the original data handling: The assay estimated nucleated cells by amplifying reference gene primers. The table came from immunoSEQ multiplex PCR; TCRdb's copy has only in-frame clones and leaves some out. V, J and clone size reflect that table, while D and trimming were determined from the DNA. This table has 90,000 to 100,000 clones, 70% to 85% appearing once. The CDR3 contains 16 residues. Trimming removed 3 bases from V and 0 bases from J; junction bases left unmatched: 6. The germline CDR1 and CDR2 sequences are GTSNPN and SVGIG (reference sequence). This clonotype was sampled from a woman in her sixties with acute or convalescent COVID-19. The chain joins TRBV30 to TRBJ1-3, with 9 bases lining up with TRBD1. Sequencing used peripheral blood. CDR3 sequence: CAWRNWDRASGNTIYF. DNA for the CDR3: TGTGCCTGGAGGAACTGGGACAGGGCCTCTGGAAACACCATATATTTT.